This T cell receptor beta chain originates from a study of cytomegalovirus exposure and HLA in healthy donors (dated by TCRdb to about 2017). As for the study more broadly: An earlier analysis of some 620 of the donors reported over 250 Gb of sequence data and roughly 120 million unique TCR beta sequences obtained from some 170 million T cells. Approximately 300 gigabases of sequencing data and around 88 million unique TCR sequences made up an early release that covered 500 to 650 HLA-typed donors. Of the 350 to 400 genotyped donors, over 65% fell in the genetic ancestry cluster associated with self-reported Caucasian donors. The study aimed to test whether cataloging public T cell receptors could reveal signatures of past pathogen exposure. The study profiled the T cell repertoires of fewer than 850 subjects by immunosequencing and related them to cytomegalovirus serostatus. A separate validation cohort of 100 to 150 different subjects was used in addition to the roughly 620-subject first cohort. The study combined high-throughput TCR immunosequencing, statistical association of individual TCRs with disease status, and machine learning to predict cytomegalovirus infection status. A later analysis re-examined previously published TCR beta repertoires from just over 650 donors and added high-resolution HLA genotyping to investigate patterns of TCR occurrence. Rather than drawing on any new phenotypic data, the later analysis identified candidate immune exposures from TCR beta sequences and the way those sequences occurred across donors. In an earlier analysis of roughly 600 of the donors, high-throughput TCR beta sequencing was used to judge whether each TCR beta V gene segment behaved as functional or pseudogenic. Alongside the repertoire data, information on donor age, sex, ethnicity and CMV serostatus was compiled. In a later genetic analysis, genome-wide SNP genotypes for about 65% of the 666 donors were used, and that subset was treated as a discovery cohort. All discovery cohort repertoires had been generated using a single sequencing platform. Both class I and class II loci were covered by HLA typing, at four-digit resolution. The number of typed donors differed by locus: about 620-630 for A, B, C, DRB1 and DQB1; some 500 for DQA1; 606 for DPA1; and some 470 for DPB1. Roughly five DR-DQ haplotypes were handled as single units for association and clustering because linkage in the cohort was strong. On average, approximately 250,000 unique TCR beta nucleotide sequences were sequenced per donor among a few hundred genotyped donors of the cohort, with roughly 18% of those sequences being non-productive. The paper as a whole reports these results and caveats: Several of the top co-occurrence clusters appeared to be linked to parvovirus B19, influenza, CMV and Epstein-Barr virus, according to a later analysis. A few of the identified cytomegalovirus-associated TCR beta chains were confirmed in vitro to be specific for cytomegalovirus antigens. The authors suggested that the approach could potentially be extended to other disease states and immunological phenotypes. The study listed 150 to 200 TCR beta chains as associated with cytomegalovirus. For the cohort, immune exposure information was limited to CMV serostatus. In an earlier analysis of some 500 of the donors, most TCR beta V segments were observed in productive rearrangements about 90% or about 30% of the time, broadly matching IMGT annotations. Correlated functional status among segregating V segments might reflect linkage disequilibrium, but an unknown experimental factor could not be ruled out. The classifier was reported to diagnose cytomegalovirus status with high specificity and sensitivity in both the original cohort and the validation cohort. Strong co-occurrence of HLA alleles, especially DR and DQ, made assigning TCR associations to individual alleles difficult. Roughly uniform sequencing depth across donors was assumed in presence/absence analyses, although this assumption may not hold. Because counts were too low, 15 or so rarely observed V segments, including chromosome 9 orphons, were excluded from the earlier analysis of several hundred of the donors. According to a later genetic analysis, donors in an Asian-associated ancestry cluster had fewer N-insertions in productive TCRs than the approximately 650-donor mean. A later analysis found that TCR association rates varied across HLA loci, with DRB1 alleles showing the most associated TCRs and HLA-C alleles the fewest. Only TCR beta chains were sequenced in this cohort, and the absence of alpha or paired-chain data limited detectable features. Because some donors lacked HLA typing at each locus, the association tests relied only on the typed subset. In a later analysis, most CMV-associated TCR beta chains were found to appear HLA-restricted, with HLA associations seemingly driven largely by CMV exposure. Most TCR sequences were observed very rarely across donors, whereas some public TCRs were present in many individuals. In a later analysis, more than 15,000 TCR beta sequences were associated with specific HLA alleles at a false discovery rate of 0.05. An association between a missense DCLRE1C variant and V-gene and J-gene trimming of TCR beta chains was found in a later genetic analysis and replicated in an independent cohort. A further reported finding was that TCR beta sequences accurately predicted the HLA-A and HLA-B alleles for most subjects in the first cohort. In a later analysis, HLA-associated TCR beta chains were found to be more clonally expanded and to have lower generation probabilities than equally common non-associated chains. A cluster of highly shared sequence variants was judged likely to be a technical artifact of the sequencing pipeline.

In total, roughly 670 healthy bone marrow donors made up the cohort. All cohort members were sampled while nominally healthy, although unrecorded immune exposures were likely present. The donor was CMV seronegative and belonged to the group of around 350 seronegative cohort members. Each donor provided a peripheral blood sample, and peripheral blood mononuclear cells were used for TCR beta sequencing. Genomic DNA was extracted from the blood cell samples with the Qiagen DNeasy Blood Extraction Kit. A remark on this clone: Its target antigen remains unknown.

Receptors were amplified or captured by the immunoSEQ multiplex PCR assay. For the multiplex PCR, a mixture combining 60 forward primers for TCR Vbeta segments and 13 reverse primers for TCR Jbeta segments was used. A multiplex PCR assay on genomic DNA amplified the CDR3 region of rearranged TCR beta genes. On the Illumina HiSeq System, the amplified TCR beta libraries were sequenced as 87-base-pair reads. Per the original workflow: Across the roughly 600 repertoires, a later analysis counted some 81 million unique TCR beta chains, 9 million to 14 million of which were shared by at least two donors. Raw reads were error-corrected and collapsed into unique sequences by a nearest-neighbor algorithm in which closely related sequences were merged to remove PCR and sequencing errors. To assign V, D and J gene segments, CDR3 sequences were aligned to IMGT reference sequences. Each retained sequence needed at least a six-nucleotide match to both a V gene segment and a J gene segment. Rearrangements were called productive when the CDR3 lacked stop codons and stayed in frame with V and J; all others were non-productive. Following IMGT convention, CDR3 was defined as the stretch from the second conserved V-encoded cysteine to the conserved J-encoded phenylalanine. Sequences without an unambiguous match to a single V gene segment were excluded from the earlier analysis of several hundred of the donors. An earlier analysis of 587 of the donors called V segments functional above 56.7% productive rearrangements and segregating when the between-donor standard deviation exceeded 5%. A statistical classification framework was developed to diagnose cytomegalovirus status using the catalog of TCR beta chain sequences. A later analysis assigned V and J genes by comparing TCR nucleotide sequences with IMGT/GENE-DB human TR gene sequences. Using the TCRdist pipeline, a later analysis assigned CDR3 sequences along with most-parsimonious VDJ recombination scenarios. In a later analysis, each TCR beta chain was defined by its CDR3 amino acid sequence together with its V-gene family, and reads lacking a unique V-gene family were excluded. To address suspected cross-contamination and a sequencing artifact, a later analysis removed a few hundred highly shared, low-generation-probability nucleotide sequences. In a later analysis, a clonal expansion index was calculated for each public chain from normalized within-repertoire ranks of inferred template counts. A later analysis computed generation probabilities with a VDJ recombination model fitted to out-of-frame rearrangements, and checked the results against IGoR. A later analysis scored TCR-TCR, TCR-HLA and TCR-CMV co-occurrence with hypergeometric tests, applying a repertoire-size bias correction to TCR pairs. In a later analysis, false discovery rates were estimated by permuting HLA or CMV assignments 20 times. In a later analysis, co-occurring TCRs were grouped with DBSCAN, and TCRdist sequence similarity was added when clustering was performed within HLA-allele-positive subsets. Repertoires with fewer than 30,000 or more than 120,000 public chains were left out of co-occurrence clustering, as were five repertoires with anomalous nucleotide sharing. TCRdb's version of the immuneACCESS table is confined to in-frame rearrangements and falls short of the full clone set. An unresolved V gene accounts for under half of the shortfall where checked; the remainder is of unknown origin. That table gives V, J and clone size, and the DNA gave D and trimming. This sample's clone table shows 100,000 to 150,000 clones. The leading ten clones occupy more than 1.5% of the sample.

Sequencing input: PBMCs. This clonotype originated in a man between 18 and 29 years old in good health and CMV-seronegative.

Read as DNA, the sequence is TGTGCCAGCAGCGTAGAGGAGGGAGAGACCCAGTACTTC. This is translated as CASSVEEGETQYF. The sequence is built from TRBV9 and TRBJ2-5, with TRBD2 perhaps the D gene, on 6 matching bases. The CDR3 holds 13 amino acids from the cysteine to the phenylalanine. The kept DNA is CDR3 alone, 39 bases in frame from the first base. Between the V and J ends, shortened by 0 bases and 4 bases respectively, the junction contains 7 bases. CDR1 and CDR2, looked up from the germline V gene, are SGDLS and YYNGEE.